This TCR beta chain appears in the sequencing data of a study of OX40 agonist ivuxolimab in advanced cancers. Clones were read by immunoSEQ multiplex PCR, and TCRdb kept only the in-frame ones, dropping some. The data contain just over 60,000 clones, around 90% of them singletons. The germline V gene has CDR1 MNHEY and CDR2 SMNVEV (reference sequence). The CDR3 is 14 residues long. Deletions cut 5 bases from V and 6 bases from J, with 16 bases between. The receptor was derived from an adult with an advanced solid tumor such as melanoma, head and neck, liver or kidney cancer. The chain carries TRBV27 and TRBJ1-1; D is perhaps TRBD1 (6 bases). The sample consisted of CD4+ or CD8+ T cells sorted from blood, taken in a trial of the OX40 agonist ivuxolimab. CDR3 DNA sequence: TGTGCCAGCAGTGTTCTTCCGGGACACTCTGAAGCTTTCTTT. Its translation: CASSVLPGHSEAFF.